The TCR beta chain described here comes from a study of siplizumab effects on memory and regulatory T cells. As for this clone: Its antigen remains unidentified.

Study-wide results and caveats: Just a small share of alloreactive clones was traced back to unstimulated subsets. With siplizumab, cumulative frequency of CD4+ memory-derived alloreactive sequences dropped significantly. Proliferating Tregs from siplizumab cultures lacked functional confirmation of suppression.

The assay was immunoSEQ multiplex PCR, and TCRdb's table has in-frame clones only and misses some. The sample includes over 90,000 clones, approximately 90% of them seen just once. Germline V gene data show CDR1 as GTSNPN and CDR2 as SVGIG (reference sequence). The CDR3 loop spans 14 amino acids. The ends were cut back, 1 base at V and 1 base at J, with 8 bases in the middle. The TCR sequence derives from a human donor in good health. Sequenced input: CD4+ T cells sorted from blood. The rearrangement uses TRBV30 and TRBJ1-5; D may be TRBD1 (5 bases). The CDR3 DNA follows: TGTGCCTGGAGTGGGGGGAGGAGCAATCAGCCCCAGCATTTT. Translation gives CAWSGGRSNQPQHF.